This TCR beta chain was found in a study of CD8 T cells in Susac syndrome. The authors reverse transcribed about 0.5 to 1 ug RNA with random hexamers. Amplification of TCR beta CDR3 was carried out by immunoSEQ multiplex PCR, which covered 54 Vbeta and 13 Jbeta segments. TCRdb itself ran the immunoSEQ multiplex PCR reads through MiXCR, one entry per CDR3 protein. The table has approximately 140,000 distinct CDR3 sequences, roughly 80% seen once. CDR1 and CDR2 from the germline V gene are SGDLS and YYNGEE. V gave up 2 bases and J gave up 7 bases, with 13 bases separating them. This CDR3 has 15 amino acids.

The receptor was isolated from a human donor with multiple sclerosis. The material sequenced was CD8+ T cells from PBMCs. The chain couples TRBV9 to TRBJ1-6; D unresolved. The DNA of the CDR3 is TGTGCCAGCAGCGTGGCTGATAATGGGAATTCACCCCTCCACTTT. This sequence encodes CASSVADNGNSPLHF.